The rows below give T cell receptor beta chains drawn from one sample of a study of T cell changes during pregnancy in multiple sclerosis. Using immunoSEQ multiplex PCR, the repertoire was profiled, and TCRdb retains in-frame clones only, with some absent. The sample contains fewer than 110,000 clones, about 91% of which appear only once. Material: peripheral blood, obtained after pregnancy. The receptors shown here come from a female donor with multiple sclerosis, enrolled in a pregnancy study. The conserved cysteine and the conserved F or W are not part of the CDR3 here.

v_call cdr3_aa
TRBV11-3 ASSPRGIPNTEAF
TRBV5-1 ASSLAQTDTQY
TRBV5-4 ASSSPAEATAF
TRBV7-9 ASILIQGVGLEKETQY
TRBV7-2 ASSTQGSDTQY
TRBV11-3 ASSLGYRGLEHQPQH
TRBV25-1 ASSEVSGTEAF
TRBV7-2 ASSGGLAGITDTQY
TRBV19 ASRPPPRGEAGELF
TRBV6-6 ASRHRDRGSYEQY
TRBV19 ASSTGQRSSYEQY
TRBV4-2 ASSQEELAGGKSSSYEQY
TRBV5-5 ASSLMDWDQPQH
TRBV6-1 ASSETGATEAF
TRBV6-1 ASTDSGSYNEQF
TRBV28 ASSLGGTGWIGDIQY
TRBV6-5 ASSQGPYNSPLH
TRBV5-1 ASNNGQGTEAF
TRBV11-2 ASSFGFSANTEAF
TRBV6-1 ASSEVPEGYNEQF
TRBV27 ASSLLAGTPTTQY
TRBV9 ASSVARTGELF
TRBV5-1 ASSLAGTGVHEQY
TRBV27 ASSFFLGQGTGGELF
TRBV19 ASSEPGTSGSDEQF
TRBV11-2 ASSLGGRVVQHINEQF
TRBV7-6 ASSRQGTDTQY
TRBV9 ASSVVGGAYNEQF
TRBV27 ASSLSQGSEAF
TRBV27 ASSLSAGQGSNQPQH
TRBV15 ATSREGESNYGYT
TRBV9 ASSTRDRNYGYT
TRBV4-1 ASSQVGLGATIY
TRBV5-4 ASSPKSGQGAGNEQF
TRBV11-3 ASSLPGTGFRGANVLT
TRBV7-2 ASSFNLAGAGDTQY
TRBV9 ASSGRGDWTGELF
TRBV28 ASNPRDRGFGYT
TRBV9 ASSVVKGDTDTQY
TRBV19 ASNPGFQNAEAF
TRBV9 ASSVTSGSYEQY
TRBV6-5 ASSGAGRSLNEQF
TRBV7-3 ASSLLGGRGNNEQF
TRBV5-1 ASSLVGTSGYT
TRBV9 ASSADYGYT
TRBV29-1 SLLKSAGLTWPDTQY
TRBV6-1 ASARANEQF
TRBV7-9 ASSLMAGGIMNTEAF
TRBV5-1 ASSPAQFNEKLF
TRBV6-1 ASRERGVGEQY
TRBV10-3 AISEKREGHNEQF
TRBV7-3 ASRGTGNSEAF
TRBV6-6 ASSYSGTGQNLH